The rows below give T cell receptor beta chains drawn from one sample of a study of T-cell reconstitution after alpha-beta-depleted transplantation in children. TCRdb called the PCR reads again in MiXCR, with one record for every CDR3 protein. Among some 78,000 distinct CDR3 sequences listed, 13% to 15% were seen once. Sequenced here: PBMCs, mostly from graft donor cells, sampled 180 days after TCRalphabeta/CD19-depleted stem cell transplant. These receptors were obtained from a male patient aged 2 to 9 who had a stem cell transplant for acute lymphoblastic leukemia, so the T cells may come from the graft donor. The CDR3 runs from the conserved cysteine through the conserved F or W. D genes are given only for firm matches. Clone size is stated in some rows and not others, as once, few, many or a class when expanded.

14	TRBV18	.	TRBJ1-1	few	TGTGCCAGCTCACCGGGAGGCGTCCCCCGAGAAGCTTTCTTT	CASSPGGVPREAFF
13	TRBV29-1	.	TRBJ2-7	few	TGCAGCGTTGAAAGGGGGGAGACCTACGAGCAGTACTTC	CSVERGETYEQYF
13	TRBV27	.	TRBJ2-7	.	TGTGCCAGCAGTTTATCCCCAGGGTTTGTGCAGTACTTC	CASSLSPGFVQYF
15	TRBV7-2	.	TRBJ2-2	few	TGTGCCAGCAGCTTCTCGACAGGGAACACCGGGGAGCTGTTTTTT	CASSFSTGNTGELFF
12	TRBV5-1	.	TRBJ1-5	.	TGCGCCAGCAGCTTGGAGGGGCATCCCCAGCATTTC	CASSLEGHPQHF
14	TRBV5-1	.	TRBJ2-4	few	TGCGCCAGCAGCTTGGTAATGGGAAAAAACATTCAGTACTTC	CASSLVMGKNIQYF
15	TRBV9	TRBD2	TRBJ2-4	many	TGTGCCAGCAGCGTAGGGGGGGGACCCAAAAACATTCAGTACTTC	CASSVGGGPKNIQYF
11	TRBV20-1	.	TRBJ1-2	many	TGCAGTGCTAGAGATGGCTATGGCTACACCTTC	CSARDGYGYTF
16	TRBV5-6	TRBD2	TRBJ2-1	few	TGTGCCAGCAGACAAAAGCGGGGGGGAAGCTACAATGAGCAGTTCTTC	CASRQKRGGSYNEQFF
13	TRBV5-1	.	TRBJ1-5	many	TGCGCCAGCAGCCTCAACAGCAATCAGCCCCAGCATTTT	CASSLNSNQPQHF
14	TRBV3-1	.	TRBJ2-1	.	TGTGCCAGCAGCCAAGCGGGGTTTTTGAATGAGCAGTTCTTC	CASSQAGFLNEQFF
13	TRBV25-1	.	TRBJ2-5	.	TGTGCCAGCAGTGAATATTGGAGGCGGACCCAGTACTTC	CASSEYWRRTQYF
14	TRBV7-2	.	TRBJ2-7	many	TGTGCCAGCAGCCCTGAGAGCGGCCCCTACGAGCAGTACTTC	CASSPESGPYEQYF
13	TRBV12-3/TRBV12-4	.	TRBJ1-2	few	TGTGCCAGCAGCCTAACAACCGACTATGGCTACACCTTC	CASSLTTDYGYTF
16	TRBV5-5	.	TRBJ2-7	.	TGTGCCAGCAGCCCCCCATGGCGGCGAGGCTCCTACGAGCAGTACTTC	CASSPPWRRGSYEQYF
17	TRBV20-1	TRBD2	TRBJ2-1	.	TGCAGTGCTTCACCTCCATCCTTTAGCGGGAGGGGCAATGAGCAGTTCTTC	CSASPPSFSGRGNEQFF
15	TRBV5-1	TRBD1	TRBJ1-2	.	TGCGCCAGCAGCTTGGGACAGGGGCGGGCCTATGGCTACACCTTC	CASSLGQGRAYGYTF
14	TRBV5-1	.	TRBJ1-1	many	TGCGCCAGCAGCTTGGTGTCTCAGAACACTGAAGCTTTCTTT	CASSLVSQNTEAFF
15	TRBV27	.	TRBJ2-5	many	TGTGCCAGCGGGTACTTGGGACTGTACCAAGAGACCCAGTACTTC	CASGYLGLYQETQYF
13	TRBV5-1	.	TRBJ1-2	.	TGCGCCAGCAGCCTGGGGTCTTACTATGGCTACACCTTC	CASSLGSYYGYTF
13	TRBV12-3/TRBV12-4	.	TRBJ2-5	.	TGTGCCAGCAGTTTAGCAGGGTGGGAGACCCAGTACTTC	CASSLAGWETQYF
16	TRBV5-1	.	TRBJ1-6	few	TGCGCCAGCAGCTTGGGGGACACCCTAGTGGATTCACCCCTCCACTTT	CASSLGDTLVDSPLHF
17	TRBV12-3/TRBV12-4	TRBD2	TRBJ2-3	many	TGTGCCAGCAGTCCACTAGCGGGGGGCCCAAGCACAGATACGCAGTATTTT	CASSPLAGGPSTDTQYF
15	TRBV6-2/TRBV6-3	TRBD1	TRBJ1-6	.	TGTGCCAGCACTCCGACAGGGAACTATAATTCACCCCTCCACTTT	CASTPTGNYNSPLHF
15	TRBV5-1	TRBD1	TRBJ2-2	.	TGCGCCAGCAGCCACAGGGGATACAACACCGGGGAGCTGTTTTTT	CASSHRGYNTGELFF
17	TRBV15	TRBD1	TRBJ2-4	few	TGTGCCACCAGCTTATATGGGACAGATCTAGCCAAAAACATTCAGTACTTC	CATSLYGTDLAKNIQYF
13	TRBV29-1	.	TRBJ2-4	few	TGCAGCGTTGGGTCTGGAGCCAAAAACATTCAGTACTTC	CSVGSGAKNIQYF
16	TRBV6-1	TRBD1	TRBJ2-7	few	TGTGCCAGCAGTCAATCCCCGGGACAGAGTCTCTACGAGCAGTACTTC	CASSQSPGQSLYEQYF
14	TRBV29-1	.	TRBJ2-7	.	TGCAGCGTTGGGGGGGACATGGAATCCTATGAGCAGTACTTC	CSVGGDMESYEQYF
13	TRBV5-1	.	TRBJ2-3	few	TGCGCCAGCAGCTCCGCGCCTAGCTTTACGCAGTATTTT	CASSSAPSFTQYF
17	TRBV28	.	TRBJ2-1	.	TGTGCCAGCAGTTTACGGCGGGGCAAAAGGGAGTACAATGAGCAGTTCTTC	CASSLRRGKREYNEQFF
15	TRBV4-3	.	TRBJ2-3	few	TGCGCCAGCAGCCATTCAGGAGGGCACACAGATACGCAGTATTTT	CASSHSGGHTDTQYF
15	TRBV12-3/TRBV12-4	.	TRBJ1-6	few	TGTGCCAGCAGTTTCGCGTCCTATGGTGATTCACCCCTCCACTTT	CASSFASYGDSPLHF
14	TRBV9	.	TRBJ1-2	.	TGTGCCAGCAGCGTAGAGGAAGGAGGCTATGGCTACACCTTC	CASSVEEGGYGYTF
12	TRBV20-1	.	TRBJ2-7	.	TGCAGTGCTCGTAAAAGCTCCTACGAGCAGTACTTC	CSARKSSYEQYF
16	TRBV4-3	TRBD2	TRBJ2-2	.	TGCGCCAGCAGCCACCCAGCGGGAGGAAGGGCCGGGGAGCTGTTTTTT	CASSHPAGGRAGELFF
14	TRBV7-2	.	TRBJ1-2	.	TGTGCCAGCAGCTTAGAGTCAGGGAACTATGGCTACACCTTC	CASSLESGNYGYTF
15	TRBV7-6	TRBD1	TRBJ2-7	many	TGTGCCAGCAGCTTCACCTGGGACAGCGCCTACGAGCAGTACTTC	CASSFTWDSAYEQYF
14	TRBV10-3	TRBD2	TRBJ2-3	.	TGTGCCTCCGGGGGGGGGAGCTACACAGATACGCAGTATTTT	CASGGGSYTDTQYF
15	TRBV27	.	TRBJ1-2	many	TGTGCCAGCAGCTCCCCGGGGCCACGGGACTATGGCTACACCTTC	CASSSPGPRDYGYTF
16	TRBV6-1	TRBD1	TRBJ2-1	.	TGTGCCAGCAACCCCGCTCGGGACAGGGGGTCCTCTGAGCAGTTCTTC	CASNPARDRGSSEQFF
15	TRBV7-9	TRBD1	TRBJ1-2	few	TGTGCCAGCAGGCGTCCGGGACAGCCCTTGGATGGCTACACCTTC	CASRRPGQPLDGYTF
15	TRBV10-3	.	TRBJ1-3	few	TGTGCCATCAGCGCCCCGACAGGCTCTGGAAACACCATATATTTT	CAISAPTGSGNTIYF
16	TRBV20-1	.	TRBJ2-2	.	TGCAGTGCCCCTCTCCGGTGGCAGACGAACACCGGGGAGCTGTTTTTT	CSAPLRWQTNTGELFF
13	TRBV6-1	TRBD1	TRBJ2-4	few	TGTGCCATCTTGGACAGGGTCAAAAACATTCAGTACTTC	CAILDRVKNIQYF
16	TRBV5-1	.	TRBJ2-1	few	TGCGCCAGCAGCTTGGCCGGACCGAGCTCCTACAATGAGCAGTTCTTC	CASSLAGPSSYNEQFF
15	TRBV5-6	.	TRBJ2-6	few	TGTGCCAGCAGCCGAGAGGAGGATGGGGCCAACGTCCTGACTTTC	CASSREEDGANVLTF
15	TRBV20-1	TRBD1	TRBJ2-7	.	TGCAGTGCTAGAAGGACAGGGGGCGTAGTGTCCGAGCAGTACTTC	CSARRTGGVVSEQYF
17	TRBV20-1	TRBD1	TRBJ1-5	.	TGCAGTGCCGCTAGTGGGATGGGACAGCGGGGCAATCAGCCCCAGCATTTT	CSAASGMGQRGNQPQHF
14	TRBV28	.	TRBJ2-1	many	TGTGCCAGCAGTTTGACATACAGGGTCAATGAGCAGTTCTTC	CASSLTYRVNEQFF
12	TRBV7-7	TRBD1	TRBJ2-4	.	TGTGCCAGCAGGGACAGGGGAAACATTCAGTACTTC	CASRDRGNIQYF
16	TRBV12-3/TRBV12-4	TRBD2	TRBJ2-1	few	TGTGCCAGCAGTAGACTAGCGGGAGAGAGACACAATGAGCAGTTCTTC	CASSRLAGERHNEQFF
16	TRBV7-9	TRBD1	TRBJ2-2	.	TGTGCCAGCAGGCGCCCAAACAGGGGGCAGGACGGGGAGCTGTTTTTT	CASRRPNRGQDGELFF
18	TRBV5-1	.	TRBJ2-4	few	TGCGCCAGCAGCTTGGCGAATCTAGCGAATGGGAGAAGGAACATTCAGTACTTC	CASSLANLANGRRNIQYF
14	TRBV7-2	.	TRBJ2-1	few	TGTGCCAGCAGCCCCAAAGGGAGTCGAAATGAGCAGTTCTTC	CASSPKGSRNEQFF
18	TRBV18	.	TRBJ2-5	few	TGTGCCAGCTCACCACCGACCGGGTTTTGGGGGTCGGAAGAGACCCAGTACTTC	CASSPPTGFWGSEETQYF
15	TRBV7-2	.	TRBJ2-5	.	TGTGCCAGCAGCTTTCCCTTTGGACTCCAAGAGACCCAGTACTTC	CASSFPFGLQETQYF
15	TRBV20-1	TRBD1	TRBJ1-6	.	TGCAGTGCACATCGGACAGGGAGCTATAATTCACCCCTCCACTTT	CSAHRTGSYNSPLHF
14	TRBV20-1	.	TRBJ1-2	.	TGCAGTGCTAGAGATACGGGGGGCGCGAAGGGCTACACCTTC	CSARDTGGAKGYTF
17	TRBV7-2	.	TRBJ2-7	many	TGTGCCAGCAGCTTAGTAGTAGGGACGGCTAGCTCCTACGAGCAGTACTTC	CASSLVVGTASSYEQYF